This TCR beta chain was sequenced for a study of T-cell memory formation after mild COVID-19. Study information: Each donor largely had its own TCR clusters. Study conclusions and caveats: Cross-reactive memory apparently joined, as some responding clones appeared in pre-infection memory. Clones contracting over day 15 to 85 were CD4/CD8 balanced, with later expanders leaning CD4+.

TCRdb used MiXCR to reprocess the 5' RACE reads, holding one entry per CDR3 protein. The repertoire includes under 300,000 distinct CDR3 sequences, over 15% of them detected once, and 23% sits in the top ten. The CDR3 extends over 15 amino acids. The V gene end was trimmed by 0 bases and the J gene end by 5 bases; junction bases not matched to a gene: 3. CDR1 is ENHRY and CDR2 is SYGVKD in the germline V gene. This clonotype was detected ten times or more. Its antigen remains unknown. The receptor comes from a man aged 18 to 29 who had mild COVID-19 (a few samples of this study predate the infection). Cell type and time point are not known. This chain joins TRBV10-3 and TRBJ2-2, with 7 bases aligning to TRBD1. The material sequenced was PBMCs or a T cell subset sorted from them (not recorded which). The DNA for the CDR3 is TGTGCCATCAGTGAGTCCCAACAGGGGACCGGGGAGCTGTTTTTT. Residues: CAISESQQGTGELFF.